The rows below give T cell receptor beta chains drawn from one sample of a study of cytomegalovirus exposure and HLA in healthy donors. Data came from immunoSEQ multiplex PCR; TCRdb stores just in-frame clones and leaves some out. Among some 150,000 clones listed, just under 90% were seen once. Sequenced sample: PBMCs. All receptors derive from a young woman in good health and CMV-seronegative. The CDR3 runs from the conserved cysteine through the conserved F or W. The D gene is left open where the match is weak. A clone size is listed for some rows: how often the clone was seen (once, few, many), or a class if it is expanded.

d_call,clone_size,j_call,v_call,cdr3_aa,cdr3_nt
TRBD1,few,TRBJ1-2,TRBV7-6,CASSPMWGQGYGYTF,TGTGCCAGCAGCCCTATGTGGGGACAGGGATACGGCTACACCTTC
.,.,TRBJ1-6,TRBV6-1,CASSETENSPLHF,TGTGCCAGCAGTGAAACAGAGAATTCACCCCTCCACTTT
.,.,TRBJ2-2,TRBV27,CASSQGVRAGELFF,TGTGCCAGCAGCCAAGGGGTTCGGGCCGGGGAGCTGTTTTTT
.,.,TRBJ2-1,TRBV4-1,CASSQLLRNEQFF,TGCGCCAGCAGCCAATTACTGCGCAATGAGCAGTTCTTC
.,.,TRBJ1-2,TRBV6-1,CASSELEEMYGYTF,TGTGCCAGCAGTGAACTAGAGGAAATGTATGGCTACACCTTC
.,.,TRBJ2-2,TRBV5-1,CASSLETPGELFF,TGCGCCAGCAGCTTGGAAACACCCGGGGAGCTGTTTTTT
.,.,TRBJ2-7,TRBV2,CASSGYQDYEQYF,TGTGCCAGCAGTGGGTATCAGGACTACGAGCAGTACTTC
TRBD1,.,TRBJ1-5,TRBV5-6,CASSGTGNNQPQHF,TGTGCCAGCAGCGGGACAGGAAACAATCAGCCCCAGCATTTT
.,few,TRBJ1-2,TRBV5-5,CASSLSIGEVYGYTF,TGTGCCAGCAGCTTGAGTATAGGAGAAGTCTATGGCTACACCTTC
TRBD2,.,TRBJ2-2,TRBV15,CATSSDSGGGRNTGELFF,TGTGCCACCAGCAGTGATTCGGGCGGGGGGCGAAACACCGGGGAGCTGTTTTTT
.,few,TRBJ1-1,TRBV6-6,CASTTRGNTEAFF,TGTGCCAGCACCACACGGGGGAACACTGAAGCTTTCTTT
TRBD1,.,TRBJ2-5,TRBV6-1,CASDTGVGRRTQYF,TGTGCCAGCGATACAGGGGTCGGGCGACGGACCCAGTACTTC
TRBD1,.,TRBJ1-2,TRBV5-1,CASSLSGQGNYNYGYTF,TGCGCCAGCAGCTTATCGGGACAGGGAAACTACAACTATGGCTACACCTTC
TRBD2,.,TRBJ2-7,TRBV6-5,CASRPTSGGTYEQYF,TGTGCCAGCAGACCGACTAGCGGGGGAACCTACGAGCAGTACTTC
TRBD1,.,TRBJ1-2,TRBV6-1,CASRAVGGDDGYTF,TGTGCCAGCAGAGCAGTAGGGGGCGACGATGGCTACACCTTC
.,.,TRBJ1-1,TRBV7-8,CASSLRRNTEAFF,TGTGCCAGCAGCTTAAGGAGGAACACTGAAGCTTTCTTT
TRBD1,.,TRBJ1-2,TRBV5-1,CASSLSGQGPWLQGNTF,TGCGCCAGCAGCTTATCGGGACAGGGACCCTGGCTCCAGGGAAACACCTTC
TRBD1,few,TRBJ2-5,TRBV4-3,CASSQPGQGETQYF,TGCGCCAGCAGCCAACCCGGACAGGGAGAGACCCAGTACTTC
.,few,TRBJ1-2,TRBV11-2,CASSFASYGYTF,TGTGCCAGCAGCTTCGCCAGCTATGGCTACACCTTC
.,.,TRBJ2-7,TRBV19,CASSETYRPYEQYF,TGTGCCAGTAGTGAGACCTACAGGCCCTACGAGCAGTACTTC
TRBD2,.,TRBJ2-5,TRBV5-1,CASSPGLKEQETQYF,TGCGCCAGCAGTCCGGGACTAAAGGAACAAGAGACCCAGTACTTC
TRBD1,.,TRBJ2-7,TRBV6-5,CASSLGQGVHEQYF,TGTGCCAGCAGTTTGGGACAGGGGGTTCACGAGCAGTACTTC
TRBD1,.,TRBJ1-2,TRBV7-2,CASSYRDRGVYGYTF,TGTGCCAGCAGCTATCGGGACAGGGGAGTTTATGGCTACACCTTC
.,.,TRBJ1-5,TRBV4-2,CASSREGQTNQPQHF,TGTGCCAGCAGCCGGGAGGGGCAGACTAATCAGCCCCAGCATTTT
.,.,TRBJ2-7,TRBV20-1,CSARWADGQYF,TGCAGTGCTAGGTGGGCCGATGGGCAGTACTTC
TRBD2,.,TRBJ2-3,TRBV4-1,CASSQVPGTSPDTQYF,TGCGCCAGCAGCCAAGTACCCGGGACTAGCCCAGATACGCAGTATTTT
.,.,TRBJ1-1,TRBV30,CASEKKGVEDTEAFF,TGTGCCTCAGAAAAGAAGGGGGTCGAGGACACTGAAGCTTTCTTT
.,.,TRBJ2-2,TRBV19,CASKGGVLFGGELFF,TGTGCCAGTAAGGGCGGGGTTCTATTCGGCGGGGAGCTGTTTTTT
TRBD1,once,TRBJ1-5,TRBV4-1,CASSLTVGQGGNQPQHF,TGCGCCAGCAGCCTCACCGTCGGACAGGGAGGCAATCAGCCCCAGCATTTT
TRBD2,.,TRBJ2-6,TRBV9,CASSGLGGVSGANVLTF,TGTGCCAGCAGCGGCCTTGGGGGGGTCTCTGGGGCCAACGTCCTGACTTTC
.,once,TRBJ1-2,TRBV5-4,CASSLDLANYGYTF,TGTGCCAGCAGCTTGGATTTAGCTAACTATGGCTACACCTTC
.,.,TRBJ1-5,TRBV30,CAYTTGPNQPQHF,TGTGCCTATACGACAGGCCCCAATCAGCCCCAGCATTTT
.,.,TRBJ1-2,TRBV5-6,CASSFANNGYTF,TGTGCCAGCAGCTTTGCGAATAATGGCTACACCTTC
TRBD1,.,TRBJ1-2,TRBV7-2,CASSFLGTGHGYTF,TGTGCCAGCAGCTTCCTAGGGACAGGGCACGGCTACACCTTC
.,.,TRBJ2-5,TRBV29-1,CSVAQGVAVETQYF,TGCAGCGTCGCGCAAGGGGTGGCGGTAGAGACCCAGTACTTC
.,once,TRBJ2-7,TRBV5-6,CASSFGGARSYEQYF,TGTGCCAGCAGCTTTGGGGGGGCACGCTCCTACGAGCAGTACTTC
.,.,TRBJ1-1,TRBV13,CASSSQGDWNTEAFF,TGTGCCAGCAGCTCCCAGGGTGATTGGAACACTGAAGCTTTCTTT
.,.,TRBJ1-4,TRBV2,CASSEELRRSKLFF,TGTGCCAGCTCTGAGGAGCTGAGACGGAGTAAACTGTTTTTT
.,.,TRBJ2-7,TRBV29-1,CSVEASDDGALAEQYF,TGCAGCGTTGAAGCCTCCGATGATGGAGCCCTGGCCGAGCAGTACTTC
TRBD1,.,TRBJ1-1,TRBV5-4,CASSHRGPGTEAFF,TGTGCCAGCAGCCACAGGGGACCCGGCACTGAAGCTTTCTTT
.,.,TRBJ1-1,TRBV19,CASSLYSVTEAFF,TGTGCCAGTAGTCTCTATTCGGTCACTGAAGCTTTCTTT
.,once,TRBJ1-2,TRBV21-1,CASSKRGLSSNYGYTF,TGTGCCAGCAGCAAGAGGGGGTTATCGTCTAACTATGGCTACACCTTC
TRBD2,once,TRBJ2-1,TRBV7-2,CASRQRGAAYNEQFF,TGTGCCAGCAGACAGCGGGGGGCAGCGTACAATGAGCAGTTCTTC
.,.,TRBJ2-7,TRBV27,CATSSSWLALVYEQYF,TGTGCCACCTCGTCGTCCTGGCTAGCACTGGTATACGAGCAGTACTTC